This T cell receptor (beta chain) was retrieved from a study of Graves' ophthalmopathy and Graves' hyperthyroidism (dated by TCRdb to the late 2010s). For the study in its entirety: Hyperthyroidism was defined as stable when no progression to ophthalmopathy occurred within 18 months of follow-up. TCR beta repertoire signatures were used to distinguish Graves' ophthalmopathy from Graves' hyperthyroidism and to predict progression to ophthalmopathy. In total, some 130 blood samples were TCR-sequenced: 40 to 45 ophthalmopathy, some 75 hyperthyroidism and 17 hyperthyroidism-to-ophthalmopathy patients. To explore V-J signatures that distinguish ophthalmopathy from hyperthyroidism, a discovery set of about a hundred patients was enrolled, made up of 43 with ophthalmopathy and roughly 57 with stable hyperthyroidism. For independent validation, a separate cohort was made up of approximately 19 hyperthyroidism patients plus 17 patients who later progressed from hyperthyroidism to ophthalmopathy. In roughly 6 hyperthyroidism patients, the T-cell repertoires found in thyroid tissue were compared with those found in blood. Once sampling was done, hyperthyroidism patients were given methimazole at a starting dose of 30 mg daily, while ophthalmopathy patients were given high-dose intravenous methylprednisolone. General study outcomes and caveats: In validation, the model predicted ophthalmopathy progression with about 64% sensitivity and 72.22% specificity; some 13 predicted patients were CT-confirmed with GO in a median of around 6 months. Most expanded thyroid clonotypes with a frequency above 0.001 also appeared in blood, which suggests that blood repertoires may reflect the immune response in the thyroid. Ophthalmopathy was separated from stable hyperthyroidism by the 13-signature model with around 88% sensitivity and about 81% specificity in cross-validation and with 80%/75% in the test set. Sample size was not predetermined statistically, and investigators were not blinded to group allocation.

As to this clonotype: Its cognate antigen has yet to be identified. Relative to the germline gene, one junction end is altered; a read error may explain this.

Hyperthyroidism patients were newly diagnosed, were aged 18 to 65 years, and had a disease duration under 2 months. Anyone with other autoimmune diseases, uncontrolled infections, pregnancy or lactation was excluded from the study. Clinical symptoms, serum thyroxine, TRAb, thyroid ultrasound and orbital computed tomography formed the basis of the diagnosis. Total RNA was extracted with Trizol reagent and quality-checked on an Agilent 2100 Bioanalyzer. For repertoire sequencing, the TCR beta CDR3 regions were amplified from RNA transcripts. HTBI primers and the Qiagen OneStep RT-PCR kit were used in a first-round RT-PCR, which was followed by a second-round multiplex PCR, size selection and purification. Libraries were sequenced paired-end with 100 bp reads on an Illumina HiSeq2000. From the authors' description of their analysis: SOAPnuke was used to process the reads, removing any read that contained adapters or uncalled bases, had a mean Phred below 15, or lacked an exact match to the constant primer or identifier. High-quality paired reads were merged with COPE v1.2.5. Each unique nucleotide sequence was treated as a clonotype, and MiTCR v1.1 was used to align the clonotypes to the IMGT TRB V, D and J references. Analysis was restricted to V-J combinations with a frequency above 0.0001, which covered about 99% of repertoires. For each V-J combination, a TCR clonal expansion and chaos score was defined as F50 clonal expansion divided by the chaos observed in the TCRdist matrix. Welch's t-statistics and random forest were used to narrow the features down to approximately twelve V-J combinations, which were then fed into a naive Bayes classifier. The similarity between thyroid and blood repertoires was quantified using the Morisita-Horn index. Through fastp at Q25 and MiXCR, TCRdb rebuilt clones from the public reads, retaining in-frame beta chains. Each entry merges the rows of one CDR3 protein and shows their most common DNA and genes. What appears here as the V and J calls and clone size reflects TCRdb's work, not the paper's. Recorded for this sample are 900,000 to 1,200,000 distinct CDR3 sequences; roughly two fifths of them occurred a single time. 11% of the sample goes to the ten largest clones.

There are 13 amino acids in the CDR3, from cysteine to phenylalanine inclusive. The entry retains the CDR3 DNA only, 39 bases that are in frame from base 1. For CDR1 and CDR2, the germline V gene lists ENHRY and SYGVKD. The TCR sequence derives from an adult man with Graves' hyperthyroidism. The rearranged segments are TRBV10-3 and TRBJ2-6; the D region possibly corresponds to TRBD2 (7 bases align). Sequencing was performed on peripheral blood or thyroid tissue (not recorded which). The nucleotide sequence is TGTGCCATCAGTAACAGGGAGGGCGGCACTGAAGCTTTC. Its protein product is CAISNREGGTEAF.